These T cell receptor beta chains were read from a single sample in a study of naive and memory T cell subsets. Using its own MiXCR run on the UMI-ligation and nested PCR reads, TCRdb lists one record per CDR3 protein. The repertoire consists of roughly 18,000 distinct CDR3 sequences, with roughly 9.8% occurring once and the leading ten covering nearly 7%. The source was skin, collected from a tuberculin skin test site. The receptor source for this set is an adult in good health. Both conserved end residues are trimmed from each CDR3. A D gene is named only where the DNA matches it firmly.

d_call	cdr3_length	v_call	j_call	cdr3_aa
TRBD1	14	TRBV25-1	TRBJ2-1	ASSEAGGLSYNEQF
TRBD1	11	TRBV12-3/TRBV12-4	TRBJ1-2	ASTTGGMAGYT
NA	11	TRBV10-3	TRBJ2-1	AVKTGTLHEQF
NA	12	TRBV24-1	TRBJ2-1	ATSDPVRAREQF
NA	12	TRBV7-9	TRBJ2-7	ASSIGGFSDEQY
NA	17	TRBV6-5	TRBJ1-5	ASRNQRGGRAYSNQPQH
NA	10	TRBV7-6	TRBJ2-1	ASSLGAGEQF
TRBD1	15	TRBV20-1	TRBJ1-4	SARDFGQQGVQEKLF
NA	12	TRBV4-1	TRBJ2-7	ASSQETPSYEQY
NA	11	TRBV24-1	TRBJ2-1	ARPGSSYNEQF
NA	10	TRBV27	TRBJ2-7	ASSFQAGEQY
NA	14	TRBV11-2	TRBJ2-6	ASSDGQRSGANVLT
TRBD2	14	TRBV4-3	TRBJ2-7	ASSQAGLAGNDEQY
TRBD1	13	TRBV6-2/TRBV6-3	TRBJ2-2	ASSYGTVNTGELF
TRBD2	19	TRBV4-3	TRBJ2-2	ASSQIGRTSGGPGGPGELF
NA	11	TRBV2	TRBJ2-7	ALLRDRTYEQY
NA	15	TRBV7-8	TRBJ2-3	ASSFSGAGPITDTQY
TRBD1	14	TRBV20-1	TRBJ1-3	SARGRGGLSGNTIY
TRBD1	14	TRBV4-1	TRBJ1-1	ASSQSTGTGGTEAF
NA	9	TRBV13	TRBJ2-7	ASSLGGEQY
NA	11	TRBV6-2/TRBV6-3	TRBJ2-1	ASSLTRGDEQF
NA	11	TRBV28	TRBJ2-7	ASSFGASYEQY
TRBD2	15	TRBV7-3	TRBJ2-1	ASSLPGTSGGGSEQF
NA	13	TRBV13	TRBJ1-2	ASSQEGGLYYGYT
NA	11	TRBV7-2	TRBJ2-3	ASSSRRADTQY
TRBD2	14	TRBV14	TRBJ2-5	ASSHPRTSAQETQY
NA	9	TRBV5-6	TRBJ2-3	ASSTLRTQY
NA	11	TRBV5-1	TRBJ1-1	ASSTTGNTEAF
TRBD1	10	TRBV7-3	TRBJ1-1	ASSRRDSEAF
TRBD1	14	TRBV13	TRBJ2-5	ASSWDRVRQEETQY
NA	13	TRBV28	TRBJ2-4	ASSFRILAKNIQY
TRBD1	13	TRBV7-9	TRBJ1-2	ASSPRTGYNYGYT
NA	15	TRBV4-1	TRBJ2-4	ASSPSIRDEAKNIQY
NA	13	TRBV7-9	TRBJ1-1	ASSLATGMNTEAF
TRBD1	11	TRBV29-1	TRBJ2-1	SVDGTAYNEQF
NA	13	TRBV7-7	TRBJ2-3	ASSLSSARTDTQY
TRBD2	13	TRBV12-3/TRBV12-4	TRBJ2-1	ASSLSAGGSNEQF
NA	11	TRBV28	TRBJ1-1	ASSTGHLERAF
NA	13	TRBV9	TRBJ1-1	ASSVGGGVNTEAF
TRBD2	17	TRBV12-3/TRBV12-4	TRBJ2-5	ASSFRLAGWGREPETQY
NA	13	TRBV5-1	TRBJ2-6	ASSLQGDGANVLT
NA	12	TRBV7-2	TRBJ2-3	ASSPAGHTDTQY
NA	15	TRBV6-1	TRBJ2-3	ASSEDGAGACLNTQY
NA	14	TRBV10-2	TRBJ2-6	ASMYGPTSGANVLT
TRBD1	12	TRBV20-1	TRBJ1-4	SARTQGAWEKLF
NA	14	TRBV12-3/TRBV12-4	TRBJ1-5	ASSTHGLYSNQPQH
NA	14	TRBV2	TRBJ2-4	ASSERTVRSQNIQY
TRBD1	13	TRBV3-1	TRBJ1-2	ASSFGTGGSYGYT
TRBD2	11	TRBV20-1	TRBJ2-7	SAPSGRAYEQY
NA	11	TRBV18	TRBJ1-1	ASSPRRKTEAF
TRBD2	14	TRBV7-2	TRBJ2-3	ASSPIAGVSTDTQY
TRBD1	14	TRBV27	TRBJ2-1	ASSPRTGRGINEQF
NA	14	TRBV20-1	TRBJ1-1	SARDGGGIMNTEAF
NA	12	TRBV27	TRBJ2-7	ASYSPRSSYEQY
NA	12	TRBV28	TRBJ1-4	ASSSQTTNEKLF
TRBD2	12	TRBV2	TRBJ2-1	ASMPGLAWNEQF
NA	14	TRBV7-4	TRBJ2-1	ASTGPGGKHDNEQF
TRBD1	11	TRBV6-2/TRBV6-3	TRBJ1-2	ASSYSRGHGYT
TRBD2	14	TRBV7-3	TRBJ2-3	ASSVKGTSGTDTQY
NA	11	TRBV7-9	TRBJ2-4	ASSLDSKNIQY